This TCR beta chain was sequenced during a study of blood T cells in healthy people across ages. Overall study results and limits: TCR beta diversity per million T cells fell roughly linearly with age.

Combining a sample-barcoded 5' primer with a J-beta primer mix, a second PCR ran for about 6 to 11 cycles. TCRdb re-derived calls from the 5' RACE reads in MiXCR, one entry per CDR3 protein. The sample has 1.5 million to 1.9 million distinct CDR3 sequences; less than 45% are singletons. Remarks on this clonotype: Its antigen is unidentified.

Source material: blood. The receptor was isolated from a woman aged 18-29 years in good health.

The CDR3 loop reads CLCPGDYGYTF. The DNA for the CDR3 is TGCCTTTGTCCAGGGGATTATGGCTACACCTTC. The chain is built from TRBV20-1 and TRBJ1-2; D may be TRBD1 (6 bases). In germline, CDR1 is DFQATT, CDR2 SNEGSKA (reference sequence). The CDR3 covers 11 residues.